The next 27 T cell receptor beta chains were all read from a single sample in a study of blood T cell repertoires in COVID-19. Repertoires were generated with immunoSEQ multiplex PCR, while TCRdb's copy carries only in-frame clones and drops some. Of 120,000 to 150,000 clones listed, around nine tenths are singletons. Input material: peripheral blood. All receptors come from a human donor in a cohort sampled during active COVID-19.

The chain recombines TRBV7-2 with TRBJ2-1, with 11 bases lining up with TRBD2. V was pared by 3 bases and J by 3 bases, with 4 bases of the junction left unmatched. Germline V gene sequence: CDR1 SGHTA, CDR2 FQGNSA. CDR3 length equals 16 residues. This CDR3 is CASSFSGRAGYNEQFF. The CDR3 nucleotides are TGTGCCAGCAGCTTTAGCGGGAGGGCGGGCTACAATGAGCAGTTCTTC.

This chain connects TRBV6-2 or TRBV6-3 to TRBJ2-1; D gene ambiguous. Germline values: CDR1 MNHEY, CDR2 SVGEGT. Deletions cut 6 bases from V and 7 bases from J, with 13 bases between. The CDR3 has 13 amino acids. CDR3: CASSLRTRNEQFF. The CDR3 region has the DNA TGTGCCAGCAGCCTAAGAACTCGGAATGAGCAGTTCTTC.

The chain recombines TRBV5-1 with TRBJ2-7; D possibly corresponds to TRBD2 (7 bases). Germline V gives CDR1 SGHRS, CDR2 YFSETQ. The V gene lost 9 bases and the J gene lost 5 bases, with 21 bases spanning the gap. This CDR3 spans 14 amino acids. CDR3: CATQKTPGGHEQYF. The CDR3 DNA sequence: TGCGCCACTCAAAAAACCCCCGGGGGGCACGAGCAGTACTTC.

For this clone: The sample contains more than one DNA sequence encoding this CDR3. V and J are TRBV19 and TRBJ1-2, with a possible D match to TRBD1 (5 bases). This CDR3 is 14 amino acids long. V lost 2 bases, J lost 2 bases, and 9 bases lay in between. The germline gives CDR1 LNHDA, CDR2 SQIVND (reference sequence). This CDR3 is CASSIPAGNYGYTF. For the CDR3, the DNA is TGTGCCAGTAGTATACCGGCAGGGAACTATGGCTACACCTTC.

The chain carries TRBV3-1 (or the pseudogene TRBV3-2) and TRBJ2-1, with 10 bases fitting TRBD2. Germline CDR1 LGHDT, CDR2 YNNKEL (reference sequence). V lost 2 bases, J lost 4 bases, and 11 bases stayed unmatched. The CDR3 has 18 residues. CDR3 bases: TGTGCCAGCAGCCAACCCTTCCTCGGACTAGCGGTATACAATGAGCAGTTCTTC. This codes for CASSQPFLGLAVYNEQFF.

This chain uses TRBV5-1 with TRBJ1-4, with D possibly matching TRBD1 (6 bases). V shed 0 bases and J shed 8 bases, with 14 bases lying between them. Germline V gene lookup returns CDR1 SGHRS and CDR2 YFSETQ. The CDR3 sequence is 15 residues long. In DNA form, the CDR3 reads TGCGCCAGCAGCTTGGTCCCAGGGGACCAGGAAAAACTGTTTTTT. Translating it yields CASSLVPGDQEKLFF.

The rearrangement uses TRBV5-4 and TRBJ2-3; unclear D gene. V shed 0 bases and J shed 4 bases, with 9 bases lying between them. CDR1 and CDR2 from the germline V gene are SGHNT and YYREEE (reference sequence). There are 14 residues in the CDR3. CDR3 amino acids: CASSLERRSDTQYF. The CDR3 DNA is TGTGCCAGCAGCTTGGAACGCCGGTCAGATACGCAGTATTTT.

The rearrangement links TRBV27 to TRBJ2-2; TRBD2 aligns across 10 bases. Losses at the gene ends were 0 bases for V and 5 bases for J; bases not matched to a gene: 3. CDR1 MNHEY and CDR2 SMNVEV come from the germline V gene (reference sequence). The CDR3 runs 16 residues. The CDR3 loop is CASSLSLAGATGELFF. The CDR3, as DNA: TGTGCCAGCAGTTTATCGCTAGCGGGAGCGACCGGGGAGCTGTTTTTT.

The V gene is TRBV28, the J gene TRBJ1-1, with TRBD1 matching over 8 bases. The CDR3 loop spans 19 amino acids. Germline V gene lookup returns CDR1 MDHEN and CDR2 SYDVKM. The J segment lost 2 bases and the V segment lost 3 bases, leaving 17 bases of the junction unmatched. The CDR3 sequence: CASSFRVLMGTGRNTEAFF. The CDR3 DNA follows: TGTGCCAGCAGTTTTCGGGTCCTTATGGGGACAGGTCGCAACACTGAAGCTTTCTTT.

Written as DNA, the CDR3 is TGTGCCAGCAGCCAAGATGAGGGCAGGGGTTCCTATGGCTACACCTTC. It is translated as CASSQDEGRGSYGYTF. This sequence joins TRBV4-2 and TRBJ1-2, with D possibly TRBD1 on 6 matching bases. V was trimmed by 0 bases and J by 4 bases, leaving 15 bases between them. The CDR3 contains 16 residues. The germline gives CDR1 LGHNA, CDR2 YNFKEQ.

Only one count was recorded for this clone. The chain carries TRBV3-1 (or the pseudogene TRBV3-2) and TRBJ1-3; 8 bases align to TRBD1. Germline trimming cut 5 bases from V and 7 bases from J; bases unmatched to any gene: 7. CDR1 is LGHDT and CDR2 is YNNKEL in the germline V gene (reference sequence). The CDR3 runs to 14 residues. The CDR3 sequence is CASSMTGEGNTIYF. The CDR3 DNA sequence: TGTGCCAGCAGCATGACAGGGGAAGGGAACACCATATATTTT.

The chain couples TRBV6-2 or TRBV6-3 to TRBJ1-1; no clear D. The CDR3 is 13 amino acids. Between the trimmed V and J ends, which lost 1 base and 4 bases, there was a span of 7 bases. Germline V gene lookup returns CDR1 MNHEY and CDR2 SVGEGT. The CDR3, as DNA: TGTGCCAGCAGTTACTATAGAAGCACTGAAGCTTTCTTT. This sequence encodes CASSYYRSTEAFF.

The rearrangement joins TRBV5-5 to TRBJ2-7; D is perhaps TRBD2 (6 bases). V lost 1 base and J lost 2, with 13 bases in between. The CDR3 has 15 amino acids. Germline V gene lookup returns CDR1 SGHKS and CDR2 YYEKEE (reference sequence). CDR3 amino acids: CASSLLRGETYEQYF. In nucleotides, the CDR3 is TGTGCCAGCAGCTTGCTACGCGGGGAAACCTACGAGCAGTACTTC.

This clone was counted between two and nine times. This sequence joins TRBV6-6 and TRBJ2-2; TRBD2 aligns across 13 bases. CDR3 length equals 16 residues. J gave up 6 bases and V 5 bases, and 6 bases lay outside the gene matches. Germline V gene lookup returns CDR1 MNHNY and CDR2 SVGAGI (reference sequence). CDR3 sequence (DNA): TGTGCCAGCAGTCCCGGGACTAGCGGGGCCCCCGGGGAGCTGTTTTTT. Residues: CASSPGTSGAPGELFF.

The rearrangement joins TRBV30 to TRBJ1-3, with a possible D match to TRBD1 (5 bases). The CDR3 spans 15 residues. Germline CDR1 and CDR2: GTSNPN and SVGIG (reference sequence). V shed 1 base and J shed 3 bases, with 13 bases lying between them. The CDR3 here is CAWSGPGTFGNTIYF. Written as DNA, the CDR3 is TGTGCCTGGAGTGGTCCAGGGACTTTTGGAAACACCATATATTTT. The entire variable domain, with the rest obtained from reference TRBV30 and TRBJ1-3, is as follows: SQTIHQWPATLVQPVGSPLSLECTVEGTSNPNLYWYRQAAGRGLQLLFYSVGIGQISSEVPQNLSASRPQDRQFILSSKKLLLSDSGFYLCAWSGPGTFGNTIYFGEGSWLTVV.

This chain links TRBV7-3 with TRBJ2-5; perhaps TRBD1 as D (6 bases). Trimming shortened V by 5 bases and J by 5 bases, and 12 bases separated the two germline ends. CDR3 length: 13 residues. Germline CDR1 is SGHTA and CDR2 is FQGTGA. CDR3 loop: CASSKGHGETQYF. CDR3 nucleotides: TGTGCCAGCAGCAAGGGACATGGGGAGACCCAGTACTTC.

The chain uses TRBV7-2 and TRBJ1-1; possibly TRBD1 for D (6 bases). This CDR3 spans 14 amino acids. V shed 3 bases and J shed 4 bases, with 12 bases lying between them. The V gene's germline CDR1 is SGHTA and CDR2 FQGNSA. CDR3: CASSFSRGGTEAFF. CDR3 nucleotides: TGTGCCAGCAGCTTTAGCCGAGGGGGCACTGAAGCTTTCTTT.

This clone was recorded at least ten times. The V and J genes are TRBV5-6 and TRBJ1-2, with 8 bases matching TRBD1. The CDR3 is 15 amino acids. Losses at the gene ends were 2 bases for V and 8 bases for J; bases not matched to a gene: 11. Germline CDR1 is SGHDT and CDR2 is YYEEEE. The CDR3 spells CASSLPGGLSEGYTF. The CDR3 nucleotides read TGTGCCAGCAGCTTACCAGGGGGCCTATCGGAGGGCTACACCTTC.

The chain carries TRBV30 and TRBJ1-5; the match to TRBD1 covers 7 bases. The CDR3 is 14 residues long. V gave up 1 base and J gave up 5 bases; unmatched junction bases: 5. Germline CDR1 is GTSNPN and CDR2 is SVGIG (reference sequence). Written as DNA, the CDR3 is TGTGCCTGGAGTGCGACAGGGACCGATCAGCCCCAGCATTTT. This codes for CAWSATGTDQPQHF.

The rearrangement joins TRBV28 to TRBJ1-6, with 10 bases that match TRBD1. Germline V CDR1 and CDR2: MDHEN, SYDVKM. V gave up 5 bases and J gave up 5 bases; unmatched junction bases: 3. This CDR3 is 15 amino acids long. This CDR3 is CASSLTGGHNSPLHF. The CDR3 coding sequence is TGTGCCAGCAGTCTGACAGGGGGCCATAATTCACCCCTCCACTTT.

The genes are TRBV7-2 and TRBJ2-7, with a possible D match to TRBD2 (5 bases). The CDR3 length is 13 residues. Looked up from germline, CDR1 is SGHTA and CDR2 is FQGNSA. Trimming cost V 5 bases and J 4 bases, with 12 bases left between them. The CDR3: CASSRGTVYEQYF. The CDR3 DNA follows: TGTGCCAGCAGCCGGGGAACAGTTTACGAGCAGTACTTC.

By sample share, this clone is medium-sized. The chain couples TRBV6-1 to TRBJ2-1, with TRBD1 matching 7 bases. CDR3 length: 15 residues. J lost 0 bases, V lost 1 base, and 0 bases had no gene match. In germline, CDR1 is MNHNS, CDR2 SASEGT. The CDR3 DNA reads as TGTGCCAGCAGTGAAGGGGACAGCTCCTACAATGAGCAGTTCTTC. It translates to CASSEGDSSYNEQFF.

The sample holds a few counts of this clone. The chain recombines TRBV7-8 with TRBJ1-2; D may be TRBD1 (5 bases). In germline, CDR1 is SGHVS, CDR2 FQNEAQ. Trimming removed 3 bases from V and 4 bases from J, with 15 bases in between. This CDR3 is built from 15 residues. CDR3: CASSFNPQVAYGYTF. Here the CDR3 DNA reads TGTGCCAGCAGCTTTAACCCACAGGTCGCCTATGGCTACACCTTC.

The gene calls are TRBV19 and TRBJ1-6; maybe TRBD1 (5 bases). The CDR3 sequence is 15 residues long. The germline V and J ends were trimmed by 3 bases and 9 bases, with 15 bases remaining between them. Germline assignment: CDR1 LNHDA and CDR2 SQIVND (reference sequence). CDR3 sequence reads: CASSMTVDSGSPLHF. The CDR3 DNA reads TGTGCCAGTAGTATGACGGTTGACAGTGGTTCACCCCTCCACTTT.

The chain employs TRBV4-2 and TRBJ2-7, with D maybe TRBD1 (6 bases). The ends were cut back, 1 base at V and 3 bases at J, with 13 bases in the middle. Germline CDR1 and CDR2: LGHNA and YNFKEQ. The CDR3 is 15 residues long. CDR3: CASSQGNRVGYEQYF. DNA for the CDR3: TGTGCCAGCAGCCAAGGTAACAGGGTAGGCTACGAGCAGTACTTC.

The V call is TRBV29-1, the J call TRBJ2-1; the match to TRBD2 covers 11 bases. Trimming removed 4 bases from V and 0 bases from J; junction bases left unmatched: 8. Germline loops: CDR1 SQVTM, CDR2 ANQGSEA. CDR3 length equals 17 residues. The CDR3 reads CSVVVLAGAASYNEQFF. The CDR3 DNA sequence: TGCAGCGTTGTTGTACTAGCGGGAGCCGCCTCCTACAATGAGCAGTTCTTC.

The rearrangement links TRBV27 to TRBJ2-7, with 10 bases that match TRBD1. The length of the CDR3 is 16 residues. Germline lookup yields CDR1 MNHEY and CDR2 SMNVEV (reference sequence). V lost 6 bases to trimming and J lost 2 bases; unmatched junction nucleotides: 10. The CDR3 is CASRPRDRGITYEQYF. The CDR3 coding sequence is TGTGCCAGCAGGCCCAGGGACAGGGGAATCACCTACGAGCAGTACTTC.